One and the same sample provided the 13 T cell receptor beta chains below, sequenced in a study of CD8 T cells in Susac syndrome. Reverse transcription used roughly 0.45 to 1 ug RNA and random hexamers. One entry per CDR3 protein, called by TCRdb with MiXCR from the immunoSEQ multiplex PCR reads. The table lists roughly 160,000 distinct CDR3 sequences, roughly 95% of them singletons. Sequenced material: CD4+ T cells from PBMCs. The receptor set was obtained from a human donor with Susac syndrome.

The genes are TRBV3-1 and TRBJ1-2; D might be TRBD1 (5 bases). Trimming removed 2 bases at V and 12 bases at J, with 16 bases between. This CDR3 region has 13 residues. Germline V gives CDR1 LGHDT, CDR2 YNNKEL (reference sequence). CDR3 amino acids: CASSQRDSARNTF. Here the CDR3 DNA reads TGTGCCAGCAGCCAACGAGACAGCGCTAGGAACACCTTC.

The J gene is TRBJ2-1, the V gene TRBV9, with a tentative D call TRBD2 (6 bases). V was clipped by 4 bases and J by 3 bases, with 14 bases between them. The CDR3 totals 15 residues. Germline V CDR1 and CDR2: SGDLS, YYNGEE. For the CDR3, the DNA is TGTGCCAGCAGCATTTCTAGCGAGGGCTACAATGAGCAGTTCTTC. Protein: CASSISSEGYNEQFF. The full variable domain, with the rest looked up from reference TRBV9 and TRBJ2-1, is DSGVTQTPKHLITATGQRVTLRCSPRSGDLSVYWYQQSLDQGLQFLIQYYNGEERAKGNILERFSAQQFPDLHSELNLSSLELGDSALYFCASSISSEGYNEQFFGPGTRLTVL.

This clonotype has only one observation. The gene calls are TRBV6-2 or TRBV6-3 and TRBJ1-5; D uncertain. Germline loops: CDR1 MNHEY, CDR2 SVGEGT. Trimming shortened V by 5 bases and J by 7 bases, and 15 bases separated the two germline ends. The CDR3 is made up of 14 amino acids. The CDR3 loop reads CASSGPLGSQPQHF. The CDR3 coding sequence is TGTGCCAGCAGTGGACCCTTGGGGTCCCAGCCCCAGCATTTT.

CDR3 bases: TGCAGTGCTAGCGACCCACGCTCCTACAATGAGCAGTTCTTC. Translation: CSASDPRSYNEQFF. The chain uses TRBV20-1 and TRBJ2-1; D unresolved. The germline gives CDR1 DFQATT, CDR2 SNEGSKA (reference sequence). The CDR3 sequence is 14 residues long. Trimming shortened V by 3 bases and J by 0 bases, and 9 bases separated the two germline ends.

The chain uses TRBV11-1 and TRBJ2-2; perhaps TRBD1 as D (6 bases). CDR3 length: 15 residues. Germline CDR1 reads SGHAT; CDR2 reads FQDESV (reference sequence). The V end lost 5 bases, the J end lost 12 bases, and 22 bases lay between the germline ends. CDR3 loop: CASSKPAPHRAKLFF. CDR3 coding DNA: TGTGCCAGCAGCAAGCCTGCTCCTCACAGGGCTAAGCTGTTTTTT.

The chain carries TRBV30 and TRBJ1-1, with a weak D call TRBD1 (6 bases). The CDR3 is 14 residues long. V lost 8 bases, J lost 5 bases, and 21 bases lay in between. The V gene's germline CDR1 is GTSNPN and CDR2 SVGIG (reference sequence). CDR3 nucleotides: TGTGCCGGGTTACCAGTACAGGGAAAAACTGAAGCTTTCTTT. Translating gives CAGLPVQGKTEAFF.

The rearrangement joins TRBV6-2 or TRBV6-3 to TRBJ2-7; either TRBD1 or TRBD2 may fit D (5 bases each). Germline V lookup: CDR1 MNHEY, CDR2 SVGEGT. V dropped 6 bases and J dropped 2 bases, with 14 bases sitting between them. The CDR3 is 14 residues long. In DNA form, the CDR3 reads TGTGCCAGCAGACCTCGGGACGGCCCCTACGAGCAGTACTTC. Encoded protein: CASRPRDGPYEQYF.

V usage is TRBV7-9 and J usage is TRBJ1-2; TRBD1 might be the D (5 bases). V shed 1 base and J shed 6 bases, with 15 bases lying between them. CDR3 length equals 15 residues. The germline V gene has CDR1 SEHNR and CDR2 FQNEAQ (reference sequence). The CDR3 DNA reads as TGTGCCAGCAGCTTAGGGCTCGACGGGGCAGATGGCTACACCTTC. Its translation is CASSLGLDGADGYTF.

The gene calls are TRBV6-1 and TRBJ2-5, with TRBD2 as a possible D gene (6 bases). This CDR3 contains 17 residues. Germline V gene lookup returns CDR1 MNHNS and CDR2 SASEGT. V dropped 6 bases and J dropped 4 bases, with 24 bases sitting between them. CDR3 nucleotide sequence: TGTGCCAGCAGCCAATTCGGGAGCCTCCGGCGGGGAGAGACCCAGTACTTC. Residues: CASSQFGSLRRGETQYF.

This clonotype was observed a few times. The V and J genes are TRBV5-1 and TRBJ2-1; D may be TRBD1 (5 bases). This CDR3 contains 16 residues. Germline CDR1 SGHRS, CDR2 YFSETQ. V was shortened by 1 base and J by 0 bases, with 11 bases between the two germline ends. The CDR3 coding sequence is TGCGCCAGCAGCTTGCAAGGGGCGAGCTCCTACAATGAGCAGTTCTTC. Protein: CASSLQGASSYNEQFF.

The chain employs TRBV2 and TRBJ2-5, with TRBD2 matching 7 bases. Unmatched junction bases numbered 7, after V lost 4 bases and J lost 5 bases. This CDR3 is 14 amino acids long. Per germline, CDR1 SNHLY and CDR2 FYNNEI. The CDR3 DNA sequence: TGTGCCAGCAGTGCTGGACTAGATACCGAGACCCAGTACTTC. Protein sequence: CASSAGLDTETQYF.

The chain employs TRBV9 and TRBJ1-2, with D tentatively TRBD1 (6 bases). Trimming cost V 4 bases and J 8 bases, with 15 bases left between them. Germline CDR1 and CDR2: SGDLS and YYNGEE. The CDR3 sequence is 13 residues long. CDR3 protein: CASSRLGGSGYTF. The CDR3 region has the DNA TGTGCCAGCAGCCGACTGGGGGGCAGCGGCTACACCTTC.

This chain links TRBV5-6 with TRBJ2-3, with TRBD2 matching 7 bases. Trimming removed 5 bases from V and 8 bases from J; junction bases left unmatched: 8. Germline CDR1 and CDR2: SGHDT and YYEEEE. The CDR3 extends over 13 amino acids. CDR3 region: CASRLRDYATQYF. In nucleotides, the CDR3 is TGTGCCAGCAGGCTCCGGGACTACGCTACGCAGTATTTT.